This T cell receptor beta chain came from a study of early T cells in non-severe SARS-CoV-2 infection. Individual cDNA molecules received unique molecular identifiers. MiXCR was run by TCRdb on the 5' RACE reads, yielding one entry per CDR3 protein. The top ten clones hold approximately 6.3% of a sample with 40,000 to 55,000 distinct CDR3 sequences, around 7.7% of them seen once. Germline V gene sequence: CDR1 SGDLS, CDR2 YYNGEE. V was shortened by 1 base and J by 10 bases, with 12 bases between the two germline ends. This CDR3 spans 14 amino acids. The sequence derives from an adult who was a healthcare worker with PCR-confirmed SARS-CoV-2 infection or an uninfected control (not recorded which). V usage is TRBV9 and J usage is TRBJ1-6; D perhaps matches TRBD1 (6 bases). Sequences were obtained from whole blood. CDR3 residues: CASSVTSGVSPLHF. The CDR3 coding sequence is TGTGCCAGCAGCGTAACGTCAGGGGTATCACCCCTCCACTTT.